The present entry profiles one TCR beta chain with its context. V was clipped by 0 bases and J by 4 bases; unmatched bases: 2. The CDR3 length is 15 residues. Germline CDR1 reads LGHNA; CDR2 reads YSLEER. This entry is derived from a study of blood T cell repertoires in COVID-19. Study at large: PBMCs, B-cell-depleted T cells, or T cells were the source of the cDNA or gDNA that made up the material.

Some clones are missing from TCRdb's copy, which holds only in-frame ones; the method was immunoSEQ multiplex PCR. This repertoire shows roughly 200,000 clones, about 87% found once; its top ten account for 1.5% to 2%. The specimen was peripheral blood. The TCR originated in a man between 70 and 80 years old with acute or convalescent COVID-19. The chain links TRBV4-3 to TRBJ2-3; 9 nucleotides match TRBD1. DNA of the CDR3: TGCGCCAGCAGCCAAGAGGGACAGGGCGCAGATACGCAGTATTTT. The encoded protein is CASSQEGQGADTQYF.